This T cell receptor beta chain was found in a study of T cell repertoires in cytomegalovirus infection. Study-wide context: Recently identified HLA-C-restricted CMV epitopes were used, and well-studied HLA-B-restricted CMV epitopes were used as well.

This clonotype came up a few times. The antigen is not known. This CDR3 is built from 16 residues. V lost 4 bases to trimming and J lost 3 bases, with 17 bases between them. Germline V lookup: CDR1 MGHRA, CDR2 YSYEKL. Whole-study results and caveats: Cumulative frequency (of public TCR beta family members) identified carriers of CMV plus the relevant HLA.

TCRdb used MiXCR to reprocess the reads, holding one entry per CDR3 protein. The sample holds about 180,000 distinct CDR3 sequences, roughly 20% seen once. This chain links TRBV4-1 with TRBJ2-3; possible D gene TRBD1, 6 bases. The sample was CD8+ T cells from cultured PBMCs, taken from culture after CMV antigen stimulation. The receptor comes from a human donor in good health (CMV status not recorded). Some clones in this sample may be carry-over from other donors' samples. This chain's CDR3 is CASSLPKQGRTDTQYF. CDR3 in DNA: TGCGCCAGCAGCCTTCCGAAACAGGGTCGGACAGATACGCAGTATTTT.